The 28 T cell receptor beta chains given below trace back to one sample, sequenced in a study of blood T cell repertoires in COVID-19. Sequencing was performed with immunoSEQ multiplex PCR; in TCRdb, only in-frame clones are kept and a portion is missing. There are tens of thousands of clones in the sample; 88% occur only once, and approximately 2% lies in the top ten. Material: peripheral blood. Source of these receptors: a woman older than 75 with active or convalescent COVID-19.

V gene TRBV2 combines with J gene TRBJ2-7; TRBD1 might be the D (6 bases). V was cut by 7 bases and J by 1 base, with 14 bases left in between. Germline V gene lookup returns CDR1 SNHLY and CDR2 FYNNEI. The CDR3 covers 14 residues. CDR3 sequence (DNA): TGTGCCAGCACCCCAGGGACACTATCCTACGAGCAGTACTTC. Amino acid sequence: CASTPGTLSYEQYF.

The chain recombines TRBV5-4 with TRBJ1-1, with 10 bases fitting TRBD1. This CDR3 has 14 residues. Germline assignment: CDR1 SGHNT and CDR2 YYREEE (reference sequence). The V and J ends lost 6 bases and 5 bases, in that order; junction bases with no gene match: 7. The CDR3 is CASIPRDRGTEAFF. The CDR3, as DNA: TGTGCCAGCATCCCCCGGGACAGGGGAACTGAAGCTTTCTTT.

This sequence joins TRBV2 and TRBJ1-2; no reliable D call. V lost 4 bases to trimming and J lost 4 bases, with 10 bases between them. CDR3 length: 13 residues. Per the germline V gene, CDR1 is SNHLY and CDR2 is FYNNEI. CDR3 sequence: CASSGSGLYGYTF. Here the CDR3 DNA reads TGTGCCAGCAGTGGTTCAGGCCTCTATGGCTACACCTTC.

The V call is TRBV6-2 or TRBV6-3, the J call TRBJ2-7; TRBD1 matches 8 bases. The CDR3 runs to 13 residues. V lost 5 bases to trimming and J lost 4 bases; unmatched junction nucleotides: 4. From germline, CDR1 is MNHEY and CDR2 SVGEGT. CDR3 in DNA: TGTGCCAGCAGTACCAGGGGGCTTTACGAGCAGTACTTC. Protein: CASSTRGLYEQYF.

V and J are TRBV15 and TRBJ1-1; 10 positions agree with TRBD1. This CDR3 region has 16 residues. CDR1 and CDR2 (germline): LNHNV, YYDKDF (reference sequence). V shed 1 base, J shed 1 base, and the junction held 3 bases outside the gene matches. The CDR3 nucleotides are TGTGCCACCAGCAGAGGACAGGGGGCTTGGAACACTGAAGCTTTCTTT. Translating it yields CATSRGQGAWNTEAFF.

This clone appeared a few times. V and J are TRBV6-5 and TRBJ1-1; D remains ambiguous. This CDR3 is built from 14 residues. In germline, CDR1 is MNHEY, CDR2 SVGAGI. Trimming pared 0 bases from V and 4 bases from J, leaving 9 bases between. CDR3 sequence (DNA): TGTGCCAGCAGTTACTCGCGGTTAGGCACTGAAGCTTTCTTT. It translates to CASSYSRLGTEAFF.

V and J are TRBV20-1 and TRBJ2-3; D is unresolved. The CDR3 length is 13 residues. Germline V lookup: CDR1 DFQATT, CDR2 SNEGSKA (reference sequence). V was clipped by 6 bases and J by 5 bases, with 15 bases between them. The DNA of the CDR3 is TGCAGTGCGAGTCAACCTGCAGGAGATACGCAGTATTTT. Translated, it gives CSASQPAGDTQYF.

This rearrangement joins TRBV18 to TRBJ1-1; weak D call: TRBD1 (5 bases). The germline gives CDR1 KGHSH, CDR2 LQKENI. V was cut by 2 bases and J by 4 bases, with 14 bases left in between. This CDR3 spans 15 amino acids. CDR3 sequence: CASSPVQGEGTEAFF. The CDR3 DNA follows: TGTGCCAGCTCACCAGTCCAGGGTGAAGGCACTGAAGCTTTCTTT.

The V gene is TRBV7-6, the J gene TRBJ2-4, with 8 bases identical to TRBD1. CDR3 length: 18 amino acids. The V segment lost 5 bases and the J segment 4 bases; nucleotides outside the gene matches: 16. Germline CDR1 reads SGHVS; CDR2 reads FNYEAQ. CDR3 amino acids: CASSPFPDQGAMKNIQYF. CDR3 in DNA: TGTGCCAGCAGCCCCTTCCCGGACCAGGGGGCAATGAAAAACATTCAGTACTTC.

This sequence joins TRBV18 and TRBJ2-3; the D gene is possibly TRBD2 (7 bases). CDR3 size: 17 residues. The V gene lost 0 bases and the J gene lost 1 base, with 14 bases spanning the gap. Looked up from germline, CDR1 is KGHSH and CDR2 is LQKENI. CDR3 DNA: TGTGCCAGCTCACCACCGGGGGGGGCGCGGGGCACAGATACGCAGTATTTT. Translating gives CASSPPGGARGTDTQYF.

V and J are TRBV6-1 and TRBJ1-5, with D possibly being TRBD1 (5 bases). V shed 6 bases and J shed 3 bases, with 15 bases lying between them. The V gene's germline CDR1 is MNHNS and CDR2 SASEGT. This CDR3 spans 15 amino acids. CDR3 in DNA: TGTGCCAGCAGGCCGGGGGATGTATCCAATCAGCCCCAGCATTTT. This codes for CASRPGDVSNQPQHF.

The chain has TRBV23-1 and TRBJ2-5; D is possibly TRBD1 (6 bases). TRBV23-1 is an open reading frame whose function is uncertain. This CDR3 is built from 14 residues. Trimming cost V 0 bases and J 4 bases, with 9 bases left between them. The CDR3 nucleotides read TGCGCCAGCAGTCAATCGGGGGCAGTAGAGACCCAGTACTTC. Protein sequence: CASSQSGAVETQYF.

This chain uses TRBV7-9 with TRBJ1-5, with a weak D call TRBD1 (6 bases). CDR3 length: 13 amino acids. The V gene's germline CDR1 is SEHNR and CDR2 FQNEAQ (reference sequence). The germline V and J ends were trimmed by 5 bases and 5 bases, with 10 bases remaining between them. CDR3 nucleotides: TGTGCCAGCAGCCGACAGGAGGATCAGCCCCAGCATTTT. This gives the protein CASSRQEDQPQHF.

V and J are TRBV9 and TRBJ2-7; 7 bases align to TRBD2. V shed 0 bases, J shed 0 bases, and the junction held 6 bases outside the gene matches. Germline-derived CDR1 and CDR2 are SGDLS and YYNGEE. The CDR3 consists of 16 residues. The CDR3 nucleotides read TGTGCCAGCAGCGTAGGGCTAGCGGAGACCTCCTACGAGCAGTACTTC. This translates into CASSVGLAETSYEQYF.

This clone was detected once. The chain recombines TRBV24-1 with TRBJ1-1; 10 positions match TRBD1. J was trimmed by 10 bases and V by 3 bases; bases with no gene match: 4. In germline, CDR1 is KGHDR, CDR2 SFDVKD. This CDR3 has 13 residues. As DNA, the CDR3 is TGTGCCACCAGTGATCCCGACAGGGGGCGAGCTTTCTTT. Translation: CATSDPDRGRAFF.

This clone was found once. The chain combines TRBV19 with TRBJ1-6, with D maybe TRBD1 (6 bases). V was cut by 3 bases and J by 6 bases, with 9 bases left in between. The CDR3 has 14 residues. CDR1 LNHDA and CDR2 SQIVND come from the germline V gene (reference sequence). CDR3 protein: CASSIFRGNSPLHF. In DNA form, the CDR3 reads TGTGCCAGTAGTATCTTCAGGGGTAATTCACCCCTCCACTTT.

The chain couples TRBV7-2 to TRBJ2-3; 10 bases fit TRBD2. V gave up 5 bases and J gave up 0 bases; unmatched junction bases: 8. Germline CDR1 SGHTA, CDR2 FQGNSA. The CDR3 contains 17 residues. CDR3 bases: TGTGCCAGCAGCCCAACCCTAGCGGGGGCAAGCACAGATACGCAGTATTTT. Protein: CASSPTLAGASTDTQYF.

This clone was seen only once. The chain couples TRBV27 to TRBJ2-1; 12 positions match TRBD2. The CDR3 loop spans 15 amino acids. V was pared by 5 bases and J by 7 bases, with 6 bases of the junction left unmatched. The V gene's germline CDR1 is MNHEY and CDR2 SMNVEV (reference sequence). The CDR3 DNA is TGTGCCAGCAGTCGGACTAGCGGGAAGGTAAATGAGCAGTTCTTC. As protein: CASSRTSGKVNEQFF.

This chain uses TRBV19 with TRBJ2-2, with D tentatively TRBD2 (6 bases). Trimming cost V 6 bases and J 4 bases, with 12 bases left between them. Per the germline V gene, CDR1 is LNHDA and CDR2 is SQIVND (reference sequence). The CDR3 covers 14 residues. Here the CDR3 DNA reads TGTGCCAGTAGGGTAGGGGACTTCACCGGGGAGCTGTTTTTT. It translates to CASRVGDFTGELFF.

CDR3 nucleotides: TGTGCCAGCAGCTGGGGGACAGGGGTAACTGGAAACACCATATATTTT. Its protein is CASSWGTGVTGNTIYF. The chain recombines TRBV11-3 with TRBJ1-3; 10 positions match TRBD1. The CDR3 is 16 amino acids. The ends lost 4 bases at V and 2 bases at J; junction bases unmatched: 5. Germline V gene sequence: CDR1 SGHNT, CDR2 YENEEA.

The gene calls are TRBV6-5 and TRBJ1-1, with D maybe TRBD1 (5 bases). The CDR3 is made up of 13 amino acids. Germline assignment: CDR1 MNHEY and CDR2 SVGAGI. The germline V and J ends were trimmed by 1 base and 4 bases, with 7 bases remaining between them. The CDR3 nucleotides read TGTGCCAGCAGTTACTGGGGCGCCACTGAAGCTTTCTTT. It is translated as CASSYWGATEAFF.

This clone was recorded a few times. The chain combines TRBV7-2 with TRBJ1-1; TRBD1 matches 9 bases. Germline V gene lookup returns CDR1 SGHTA and CDR2 FQGNSA. With V trimmed by 6 bases and J by 10 bases, 9 bases remained unmatched. The CDR3 loop spans 13 amino acids. CDR3 sequence reads: CASSLDRGLSAFF. The CDR3 bases are TGTGCCAGCAGTTTGGACAGGGGCCTGTCAGCTTTCTTT.

The CDR3 reads CASSFGQENEKLFF. The CDR3 region has the DNA TGTGCCAGCAGCTTTGGACAGGAAAATGAAAAACTGTTTTTT. The chain uses TRBV7-8 and TRBJ1-4, with 7 bases that match TRBD1. V gave up 3 bases and J gave up 5 bases; unmatched junction bases: 3. Germline loops: CDR1 SGHVS, CDR2 FQNEAQ. The CDR3 spans 14 residues.

The chain is built from TRBV30 and TRBJ1-6; tentative D call: TRBD1 (5 bases). Germline-derived CDR1 and CDR2 are GTSNPN and SVGIG (reference sequence). CDR3 length: 13 residues. The V gene lost 3 bases and the J gene lost 7 bases, with 10 bases spanning the gap. The CDR3 DNA sequence: TGTGCCTGGAGAGTCGACAGAAATTCACCCCTCCACTTT. Its translation: CAWRVDRNSPLHF.

The V and J genes are TRBV5-6 and TRBJ1-5; 9 bases align to TRBD1. V lost 0 bases, J lost 0 bases, and 1 base stayed unmatched. CDR3 length: 16 residues. Germline CDR1 is SGHDT and CDR2 is YYEEEE. CDR3 protein: CASSLGTGDSNQPQHF. The CDR3 DNA follows: TGTGCCAGCAGCTTGGGGACAGGGGATAGCAATCAGCCCCAGCATTTT.

The chain recombines TRBV25-1 with TRBJ1-2; D is perhaps TRBD1 (6 bases). CDR3 length equals 14 residues. Germline loops: CDR1 MGHDK, CDR2 SYGVNS. The V end was cut by 8 bases, the J end by 2 bases, with 15 bases between. CDR3 sequence reads: CASGSTGGNYGYTF. The CDR3 nucleotides are TGTGCCAGCGGCTCGACAGGAGGAAACTATGGCTACACCTTC.

This clone appeared a few times. V and J are TRBV6-6 and TRBJ1-6; 9 positions match TRBD1. CDR3 length: 16 residues. Germline assignment: CDR1 MNHNY and CDR2 SVGAGI (reference sequence). With 5 bases clipped from V and 7 bases from J, the junction kept 9 bases outside the gene matches. CDR3 bases: TGTGCCAGCAGTCGTGACCCCGGGACAGGGAATTCACCCCTCCACTTT. The encoded protein is CASSRDPGTGNSPLHF.

The chain carries TRBV29-1 and TRBJ2-1; maybe TRBD2 (5 bases). CDR3 length equals 13 residues. V lost 7 bases to trimming and J lost 8 bases, with 18 bases between them. Germline CDR1 and CDR2: SQVTM and ANQGSEA. The DNA of the CDR3 is TGCAGCGGCGCCGGGATTGAAAGGGATGAGCAGTTCTTC. Protein: CSGAGIERDEQFF.